One and the same sample provided the 11 T cell receptor beta chains below, sequenced in a study of cytomegalovirus exposure and HLA in healthy donors (dated by TCRdb to about 2017). The receptor library was made with the immunoSEQ multiplex PCR assay. A mixture of 60 forward primers for TCR Vbeta segments and 13 reverse primers for TCR Jbeta segments was used in the multiplex PCR. Drawn from immuneACCESS, this table holds only the in-frame rearrangements with V and J called that TCRdb kept. Clones are partly lost; checked studies trace under half to an unresolved V gene and leave the rest unexplained. The table for this sample lists roughly 230,000 clones; over 90% of them were counted only once. Roughly 1.6% of the sample comes from the top ten. Sequenced sample: PBMCs. These TCRs come from a girl aged 2 to 10 in good health and CMV-seronegative.

Concerning this clone itself: The same CDR3 is also encoded by other DNA sequences in this sample. This chain joins TRBV7-9 and TRBJ1-1, with a weak D call TRBD1 (5 bases). CDR1 is SEHNR, CDR2 FQNEAQ, per germline (reference sequence). The CDR3 is 15 residues long. Trimming took off 5 bases at V and 0 bases at J, with 13 bases between the two ends. CDR3 sequence: CASSLGAGMNTEAFF. CDR3 in DNA: TGTGCCAGCAGCCTAGGGGCGGGGATGAACACTGAAGCTTTCTTT.

The V call is TRBV7-8, the J call TRBJ1-2; possible D gene TRBD1, 5 bases. CDR3 length: 15 residues. The germline gives CDR1 SGHVS, CDR2 FQNEAQ. With 5 bases removed from V and 6 bases from J, the gap between germline ends came to 19 bases. The CDR3 nucleotides are TGTGCCAGCAGCCCCGCCCCAGGGCGGGGGAATGGCTACACCTTC. Protein product: CASSPAPGRGNGYTF.

The rearrangement joins TRBV4-2 to TRBJ1-1, with 7 bases that match TRBD1. The CDR3 sequence is 15 residues long. Germline CDR1 LGHNA, CDR2 YNFKEQ. The V and J ends lost 1 base and 1 base, in that order; junction bases with no gene match: 3. CDR3 protein: CASSQATGTNTEAFF. The CDR3 DNA sequence: TGTGCCAGCAGCCAAGCGACAGGGACGAACACTGAAGCTTTCTTT.

V gene TRBV5-1 combines with J gene TRBJ2-4; 9 nucleotides line up with TRBD1. Germline V CDR1 and CDR2: SGHRS, YFSETQ. CDR3 length: 15 residues. V was clipped by 3 bases and J by 3 bases; unmatched bases: 4. CDR3: CASSSGQGVKNIQYF. CDR3 nucleotide sequence: TGCGCCAGCAGCTCGGGACAGGGAGTCAAAAACATTCAGTACTTC.

This clone has only one observation. V is TRBV13 and J is TRBJ1-1; 9 bases map to TRBD1. Losses at the gene ends were 6 bases for V and 3 bases for J; bases not matched to a gene: 5. The CDR3 extends over 14 amino acids. Germline V gene sequence: CDR1 PRHDT, CDR2 FYEKMQ (reference sequence). CDR3 bases: TGTGCCAGCAGATTTCGACAGGGGGACACTGAAGCTTTCTTT. Translating it yields CASRFRQGDTEAFF.

This clone has a handful of counts. The chain recombines TRBV5-4 with TRBJ1-5; 7 nucleotides match TRBD1. Germline V lookup: CDR1 SGHNT, CDR2 YYREEE (reference sequence). The ends lost 5 bases at V and 5 bases at J; junction bases unmatched: 16. The length of the CDR3 is 17 residues. CDR3 protein: CASSPRPDRENYQPQHF. DNA of the CDR3: TGTGCCAGCAGTCCTAGGCCCGACAGGGAAAACTATCAGCCCCAGCATTTT.

This sequence joins TRBV27 and TRBJ1-2, with 11 bases aligning to TRBD1. With V trimmed by 6 bases and J by 0 bases, 15 bases remained unmatched. There are 19 residues in the CDR3. Germline V CDR1 and CDR2: MNHEY, SMNVEV (reference sequence). CDR3 amino acids: CASSFYTGTGGLTNYGYTF. DNA of the CDR3: TGTGCCAGCAGCTTCTACACCGGGACAGGGGGACTAACTAACTATGGCTACACCTTC.

The rearrangement joins TRBV6-6 to TRBJ1-1, with TRBD1 identical over 9 bases. Losses at the gene ends were 7 bases for V and 4 bases for J; bases not matched to a gene: 4. Germline values: CDR1 MNHNY, CDR2 SVGAGI (reference sequence). The CDR3 contains 13 residues. The CDR3, as DNA: TGTGCCAGCACCGAGACAGGGGGCACTGAAGCTTTCTTT. Translating gives CASTETGGTEAFF.

The chain has TRBV4-1 and TRBJ1-1; D gene unclear. Germline lookup yields CDR1 MGHRA and CDR2 YSYEKL. V gave up 3 bases and J gave up 4 bases, with 12 bases separating them. The length of the CDR3 is 14 residues. The CDR3 DNA sequence: TGCGCCAGCAGCCACCCCGGTGGCGGCACTGAAGCTTTCTTT. It encodes CASSHPGGGTEAFF.

This clone was seen more than once but under ten times. The rearrangement uses TRBV18 and TRBJ1-1; 9 bases map to TRBD1. Germline-derived CDR1 and CDR2 are KGHSH and LQKENI. Trimming removed 3 bases from V and 0 bases from J; junction bases left unmatched: 5. The CDR3 loop spans 16 amino acids. The CDR3 reads CASSPETGGMNTEAFF. CDR3 sequence (DNA): TGTGCCAGCTCACCCGAGACAGGGGGAATGAACACTGAAGCTTTCTTT.

The chain has TRBV10-3 and TRBJ2-7; D is perhaps TRBD1 (5 bases). Germline V gene data show CDR1 as ENHRY and CDR2 as SYGVKD. V gave up 3 bases and J gave up 7 bases, with 7 bases separating them. CDR3 length equals 11 residues. CDR3 in DNA: TGTGCCATCAGTGAAGCAGGGGAGCAGTACTTC. Translated: CAISEAGEQYF.